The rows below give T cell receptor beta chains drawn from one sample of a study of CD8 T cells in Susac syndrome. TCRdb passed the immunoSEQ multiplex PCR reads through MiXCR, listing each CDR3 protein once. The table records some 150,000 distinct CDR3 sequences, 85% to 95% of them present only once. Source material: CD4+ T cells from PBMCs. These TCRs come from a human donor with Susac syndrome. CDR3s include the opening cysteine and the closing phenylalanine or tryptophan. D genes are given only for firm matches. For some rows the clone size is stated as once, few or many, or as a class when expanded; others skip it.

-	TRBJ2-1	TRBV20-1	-	TGCAGTGCTCGGGTGCTCCCCTCCTACAATGAGCAGTTCTTC	CSARVLPSYNEQFF
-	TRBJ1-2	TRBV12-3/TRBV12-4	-	TGTGCCAGCAGTTTGGACAAGCTCTATGGCTACACCTTC	CASSLDKLYGYTF
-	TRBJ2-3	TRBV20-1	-	TGCAGTGCAGGGGGGAGAGACGGAGATACGCAGTATTTT	CSAGGRDGDTQYF
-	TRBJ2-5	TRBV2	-	TGTGCCAGCAGTCGGGGGGCGCAGGGGACCCAGTACTTC	CASSRGAQGTQYF
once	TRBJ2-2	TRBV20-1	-	TGCAGTGCTAGAAAGGATGGGGCCGGGGAGCTGTTTTTT	CSARKDGAGELFF
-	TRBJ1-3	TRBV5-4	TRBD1	TGTGCCAGCAGCCCTGGACAGGGGAGGAACACCATATATTTT	CASSPGQGRNTIYF
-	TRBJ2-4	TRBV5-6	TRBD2	TGTGCCAGCAGCTCCCGGGGCACTAGCGGGGGCCCCACGGTTCAGTACTTC	CASSSRGTSGGPTVQYF
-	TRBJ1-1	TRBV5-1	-	TGCGCCAGCAGCACCGGACAGATGAACACTGAAGCTTTCTTT	CASSTGQMNTEAFF
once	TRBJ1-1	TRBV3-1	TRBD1	TGTGCCAGCAGCCACACCGGGACAGGGAGGAACACTGAAGCTTTCTTT	CASSHTGTGRNTEAFF
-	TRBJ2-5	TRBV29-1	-	TGCAGCGTTGATATTGGGCAAGAGACCCAGTACTTC	CSVDIGQETQYF
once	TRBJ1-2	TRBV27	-	TGTGCCAGCAGTCAGCGGGCCCTGCCCGCCTATGGCTACACCTTC	CASSQRALPAYGYTF
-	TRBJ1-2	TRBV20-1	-	TGCAGTGCTAGAGATCCACCATACTATGGCTACACCTTC	CSARDPPYYGYTF
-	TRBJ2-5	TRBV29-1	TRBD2	TGCAGCGTTGAAACGGGGGGAGAGACCCAGTACTTC	CSVETGGETQYF
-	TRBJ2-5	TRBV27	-	TGTGCCAGCAGTCTGGATCCATGGACGCAGGAGACCCAGTACTTC	CASSLDPWTQETQYF
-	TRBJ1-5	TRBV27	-	TGTGCCAGCAGTAGGGGCAGAGGTAATCAGCCCCAGCATTTT	CASSRGRGNQPQHF
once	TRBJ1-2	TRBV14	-	TGTGCCAGCAGCCCTACGCGGTCCTATGGCTACACCTTC	CASSPTRSYGYTF
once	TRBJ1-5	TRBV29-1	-	TGCAGCGCCACGACGGGCAATCAGCCCCAGCATTTT	CSATTGNQPQHF
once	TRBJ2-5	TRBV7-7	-	TGTGCCAGCAGCTCTTTTGGGGAGACCCAGTACTTC	CASSSFGETQYF
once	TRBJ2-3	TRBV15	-	TGTGCCACCAGGAACAGATCTAGCACAGATACGCAGTATTTT	CATRNRSSTDTQYF
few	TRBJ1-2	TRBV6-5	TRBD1	TGTGCCAGCAGTCCGGACAGGACATATGGCTACACCTTC	CASSPDRTYGYTF
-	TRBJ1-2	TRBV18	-	TGTGCCAGCTCACCAGGGAAGGACTATGGCTACACCTTC	CASSPGKDYGYTF
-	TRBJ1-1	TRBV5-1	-	TGCGCCAGCAGCTTGGGACTGACGAACACTGAAGCTTTCTTT	CASSLGLTNTEAFF
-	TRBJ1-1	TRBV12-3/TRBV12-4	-	TGTGCCAGCAGTTTAACCTTTGGTGGAGACACTGAAGCTTTCTTT	CASSLTFGGDTEAFF
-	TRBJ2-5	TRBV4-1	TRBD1	TGCGCCAGCAGCCAAGGACAGGGTGGAGAGACCCAGTACTTC	CASSQGQGGETQYF
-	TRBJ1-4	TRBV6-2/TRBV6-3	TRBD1	TGTGCCAGCAGTCGACAGGGAAGAAGTGAAAAACTGTTTTTT	CASSRQGRSEKLFF
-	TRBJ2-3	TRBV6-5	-	TGTGCCAGCAGTTACTCGACTGGGACAGATACGCAGTATTTT	CASSYSTGTDTQYF
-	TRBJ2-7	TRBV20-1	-	TGCAGTGCTATAGGCTTGAGCAGCTCCTACGAGCAGTACTTC	CSAIGLSSSYEQYF
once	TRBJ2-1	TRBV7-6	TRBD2	TGTGCCAGCAGCTTAGAACCTGTCAAGCGGGGGGACAATGAGCAGTTCTTC	CASSLEPVKRGDNEQFF
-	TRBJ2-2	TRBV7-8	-	TGTGCCAGCAGCTTAGATCAGGGCACCGGGGAGCTGTTTTTT	CASSLDQGTGELFF
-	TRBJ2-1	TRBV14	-	TGTGCCAGCAGCCCTGGGACCAATGAGCAGTTCTTC	CASSPGTNEQFF
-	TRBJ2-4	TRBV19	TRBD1	TGTGCCAGTAGCTACAACCTACTTGCGACAGGGGACATTCAGTACTTC	CASSYNLLATGDIQYF
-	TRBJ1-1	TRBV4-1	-	TGCGCCAGCAGCCAAGTACAGATCGGCACTGAAGCTTTCTTT	CASSQVQIGTEAFF
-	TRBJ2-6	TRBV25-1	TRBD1	TGTGCCAGCAGTGAATATAACAGGGGAGCTGGGGCCAACGTCCTGACTTTC	CASSEYNRGAGANVLTF
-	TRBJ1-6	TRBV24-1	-	TGTGCCACCAGTGTGGTGTACGGGGCCCACTATAATTCACCCCTCCACTTT	CATSVVYGAHYNSPLHF
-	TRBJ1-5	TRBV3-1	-	TGTGCCAGCAGCCCCGGGAGAAATCAGCCCCAGCATTTT	CASSPGRNQPQHF
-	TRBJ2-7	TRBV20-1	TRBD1	TGCAGTGCTATTCTCGACAGGGTGGGCGAGCAGTACTTC	CSAILDRVGEQYF
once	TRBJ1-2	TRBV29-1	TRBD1	TGCAGCGTTGGTGACAGGGGGCCTGGGGGCTACACCTTC	CSVGDRGPGGYTF
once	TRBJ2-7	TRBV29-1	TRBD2	TGCAGCGTTGAAGCGCCGGGGGGGGGAACCTACGAGCAGTACTTC	CSVEAPGGGTYEQYF
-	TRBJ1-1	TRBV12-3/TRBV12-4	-	TGTGCCAGCAGTCCCGGGAATTCGAACACTGAAGCTTTCTTT	CASSPGNSNTEAFF
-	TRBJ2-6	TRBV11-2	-	TGTGCCAGCAGCCCCTCACTGCCTGCCGGGGCCAACGTCCTGACTTTC	CASSPSLPAGANVLTF
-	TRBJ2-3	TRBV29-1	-	TGCAGCGTTGAGATGAGCACAGATACGCAGTATTTT	CSVEMSTDTQYF
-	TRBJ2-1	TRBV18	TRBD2	TGTGCCAGCTCGAGACTAGCAGAAGAGGTGTCGAATGAGCAGTTCTTC	CASSRLAEEVSNEQFF
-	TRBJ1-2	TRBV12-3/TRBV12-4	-	TGTGCCAGCGGGGGGCGAGGACAGACTAACTATGGCTACACCTTC	CASGGRGQTNYGYTF
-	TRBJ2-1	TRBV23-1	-	TGCGCCAGCAGTCTGACTAGGAGCTCCTACAATGAGCAGTTCTTC	CASSLTRSSYNEQFF
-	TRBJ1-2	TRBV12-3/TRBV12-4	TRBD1	TGTGCCAGCAGTTTCCACGGACAGGGGGCAAGAGGCTACACCTTC	CASSFHGQGARGYTF
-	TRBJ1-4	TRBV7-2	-	TGTGCCAGCAGCTCCGTTTCGGGGCTGTGGGAAAAACTGTTTTTT	CASSSVSGLWEKLFF
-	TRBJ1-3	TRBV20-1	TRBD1	TGCAGTGCTAGCCCGGGACAGGGGACTGGAAACACCATATATTTT	CSASPGQGTGNTIYF